This TCR beta chain was recovered during a study of cytomegalovirus exposure and HLA in healthy donors. A multiplex PCR was run with 60 Vbeta primers and 13 Jbeta primers. The authors' processing: Later reanalysis found 80 million or so unique TCR beta chains, 10 million to 12 million of them shared. The assay was immunoSEQ multiplex PCR, and TCRdb's table has in-frame clones only and misses some. The V and J calls and the clone size are those of that table, but D and trimming were determined from the DNA. Of 200,000 to 250,000 clones in the sample, nearly 80% were seen once. The CDR3 is 15 amino acids. Germline V gives CDR1 SGHNT, CDR2 YYREEE (reference sequence). V shed 4 bases and J shed 3 bases, with 13 bases lying between them. Overall study results and limits: Later analysis identified several of the most significant clusters that appeared linked to common viral pathogens. TCR beta V segments were, for the most part, productive about 87% or about 30% of the time in an earlier analysis.

As for this clone: Its antigen is as yet unknown.

Input material: PBMCs. The receptor comes from a man between 18 and 29 years old in good health and CMV-seronegative. This chain uses TRBV5-4 with TRBJ2-2; maybe TRBD2 (6 bases). The CDR3 coding sequence is TGTGCCAGCAGCCATCACCCGGGGGACACCGGGGAGCTGTTTTTT. Translated, it gives CASSHHPGDTGELFF.